The clone carrying this TCR beta chain was seen once. The antigen is not known. A much larger clone sits a single nucleotide away, making a read error possible. The data stem from a study of T cell repertoires in cytomegalovirus infection. Study as a whole: Shared public TCR beta signatures pointed to both CMV infection and a matching HLA type. General study findings and limits: Ex vivo responses were dominated by HLA-C-restricted CMV-specific TCR beta clonotypes. Identification of carriers of CMV plus the relevant HLA was achieved through cumulative public TCR beta family frequency.

Using its own MiXCR run on the reads, TCRdb lists one record per CDR3 protein. Of fewer than 350,000 distinct CDR3 sequences in the sample, 9.5% were seen once. Material: PBMCs. The origin of this receptor is a human donor in good health (CMV status not recorded). Some clones in this sample may be carry-over from other donors' samples.

This CDR3 is CVSRPHPGSADTDTQYF. The DNA for the CDR3 is TGTGTCAGCAGACCACACCCCGGATCAGCAGACACAGATACGCAGTATTTT. The V gene is TRBV6-2 or TRBV6-3, the J gene TRBJ2-3; D is ambiguous. This CDR3 has 17 amino acids. Germline V CDR1 and CDR2: MNHEY, SVGEGT.